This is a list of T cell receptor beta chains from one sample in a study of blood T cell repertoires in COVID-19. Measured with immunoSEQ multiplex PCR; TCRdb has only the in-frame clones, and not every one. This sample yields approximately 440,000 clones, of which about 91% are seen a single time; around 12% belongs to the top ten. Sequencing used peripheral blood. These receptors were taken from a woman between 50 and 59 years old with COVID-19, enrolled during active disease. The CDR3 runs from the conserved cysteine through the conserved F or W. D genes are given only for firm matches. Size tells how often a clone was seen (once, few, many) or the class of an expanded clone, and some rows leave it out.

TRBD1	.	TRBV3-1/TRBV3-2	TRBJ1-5	TGTGCCAGCAGCCCTCGACAGGGAGAATCAGCCCAGCATTTT	CASSPRQGESAQHF
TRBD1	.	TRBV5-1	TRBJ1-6	TGCGCCAGCAGCTCACCGGGACAGGGGTTGGATTCACCCCTCCACTTT	CASSSPGQGLDSPLHF
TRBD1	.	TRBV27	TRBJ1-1	TGTGCCAGCAGCCCAGGGGGCCCGAACACTGAAGCTTTCTTT	CASSPGGPNTEAFF
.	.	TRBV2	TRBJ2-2	TGTGCCAGCAGTTGGGCCTTCGGCGGGGAGCTGTTTTTT	CASSWAFGGELFF
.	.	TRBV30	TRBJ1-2	TGTGCCTGGCGGAACTATGGCTACACCTTC	CAWRNYGYTF
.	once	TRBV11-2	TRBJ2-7	TGTGCCAGCAGCTTTGCACAGGGACCAGGCGAGCAGTACTTC	CASSFAQGPGEQYF
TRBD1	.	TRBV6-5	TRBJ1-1	TGTGCCAGCACCCGGGACAGTGGATCCGGATTTGAAGCTTTCTTT	CASTRDSGSGFEAFF
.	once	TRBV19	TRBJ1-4	TGTGCCAGTAGTTCCTCGGGACTGCATAATGAAAAACTGTTTTTT	CASSSSGLHNEKLFF
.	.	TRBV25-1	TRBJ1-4	TGTGCCAGCAAGGGGCCCCGGTTGGAAAAACTGTTTTTT	CASKGPRLEKLFF
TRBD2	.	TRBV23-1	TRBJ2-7	TGCGCCAGCTTCTCGACGGGGGGCGAGCAGTACTTC	CASFSTGGEQYF
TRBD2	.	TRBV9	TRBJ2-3	TGTGCCAGCAGCCCCCACTTTCTAGCGGGGGGCACAGATACGCAGTATTTT	CASSPHFLAGGTDTQYF
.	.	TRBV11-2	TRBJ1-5	TGTGCCAGCAGCACAATGGGCCAGCCCCAGCATTTT	CASSTMGQPQHF
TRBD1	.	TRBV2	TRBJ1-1	TGTGCCAGCGGGAAGGACAGGGGGGGAACTGAAGCTTTCTTT	CASGKDRGGTEAFF
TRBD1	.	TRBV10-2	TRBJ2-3	TGCGCCAGCAGTGGGGGACAGAACACAGATACGCAGTATTTT	CASSGGQNTDTQYF
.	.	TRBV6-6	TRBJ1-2	TGTGCCAGCAGTTACTCGGACACACTCGATGGCTACACCTTC	CASSYSDTLDGYTF
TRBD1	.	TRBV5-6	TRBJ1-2	TGTGCCAGCAGCCTGGGACAGGAGATCTTTAACTATGGCTACACCTTC	CASSLGQEIFNYGYTF
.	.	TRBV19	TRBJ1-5	TGTGCCAGTAGTAGCCTAAATCAGCCCCAGCATTTT	CASSSLNQPQHF
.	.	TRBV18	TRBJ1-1	TGTGCCAGCTCACCTCCCCTCAACGAGGGCACTGAAGCTTTCTTT	CASSPPLNEGTEAFF
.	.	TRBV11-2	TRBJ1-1	TGTGCCAGCAGCCGAGGACTAGGGACTGAAGCTTTCTTT	CASSRGLGTEAFF
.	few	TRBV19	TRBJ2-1	TGTGCCAGTAGTATACGGGGGGAGCAGTTCTTC	CASSIRGEQFF
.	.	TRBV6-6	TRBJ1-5	TGTGCCAGCAGTTTTACAGGGAACGCGAATCAGCCCCAGCATTTT	CASSFTGNANQPQHF
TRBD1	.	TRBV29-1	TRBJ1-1	TGCAGCGTTGCAGGGGGTGCATCGAACACTGAAGCTTTCTTT	CSVAGGASNTEAFF
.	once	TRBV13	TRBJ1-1	TGTGCCAGCAGCTTAACAGGGACTGAAGCTTTCTTT	CASSLTGTEAFF
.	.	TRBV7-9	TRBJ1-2	TGTGCCAGCAGCCCTCCCCGAACCCGGGGCTATGGCTACACCTTC	CASSPPRTRGYGYTF
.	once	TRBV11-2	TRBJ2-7	TGTGCCACATTAGGGGTGGAATCCTACGAGCAGTACTTC	CATLGVESYEQYF
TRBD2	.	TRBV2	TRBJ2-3	TGTGCCAGCAGCGGGGGGGCCGAAGATACGCAGTATTTT	CASSGGAEDTQYF
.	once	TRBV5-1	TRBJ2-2	TGCGCCAGCAGCTTGACTAGTCGATCAACCGGGGAGCTGTTTTTT	CASSLTSRSTGELFF
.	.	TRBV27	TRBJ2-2	TGTGCCAGCAGTTTTGGAGCGAACACCGGGGAGCTGTTTTTT	CASSFGANTGELFF
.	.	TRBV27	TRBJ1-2	TGTGCCAGCAATTCCCCAGGGCGCGGCTACACCTTC	CASNSPGRGYTF
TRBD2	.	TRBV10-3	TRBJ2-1	TGTGCCATCAGTGAGTATGCGACTAGCGGGGGGTTCGATGAGCAGTTCTTC	CAISEYATSGGFDEQFF
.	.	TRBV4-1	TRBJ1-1	TGCGCCAGCAGCCGCACGACAGTTAACACTGAAGCTTTCTTT	CASSRTTVNTEAFF
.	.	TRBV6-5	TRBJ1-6	TGTGCCAGCACCGGCGGGAAAGGGTTTAATTCACCCCTCCACTTT	CASTGGKGFNSPLHF
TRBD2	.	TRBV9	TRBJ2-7	TGTGCCAGCAGTGCCGGGACTACCTACGAGCAGTACTTC	CASSAGTTYEQYF
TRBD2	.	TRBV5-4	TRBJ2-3	TGTGCCAGCAGCTTGGAACTAGCGGGGGGGCGGGGCACAGATACGCAGTATTTT	CASSLELAGGRGTDTQYF
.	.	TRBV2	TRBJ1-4	TGTGCCAGCAGTGAAGGCATGGGGGCTGTTAATGAAAAACTGTTTTTT	CASSEGMGAVNEKLFF
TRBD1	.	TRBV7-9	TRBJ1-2	TGTGCCAGCAGCTCGGGACAGGCCTCTGGCTACACCTTC	CASSSGQASGYTF